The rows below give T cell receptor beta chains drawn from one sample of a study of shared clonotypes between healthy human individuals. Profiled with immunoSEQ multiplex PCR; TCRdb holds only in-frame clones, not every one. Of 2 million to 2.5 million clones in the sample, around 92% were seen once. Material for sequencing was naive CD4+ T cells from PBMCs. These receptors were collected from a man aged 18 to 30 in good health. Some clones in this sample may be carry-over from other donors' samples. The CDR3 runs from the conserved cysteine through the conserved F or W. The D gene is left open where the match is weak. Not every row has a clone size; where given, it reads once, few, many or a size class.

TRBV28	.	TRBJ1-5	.	TGTGCCAGCAGTTCAATGCTGACATCGGGCACGTTAGGAAACAATCAGCCCCAGCATTTT	CASSSMLTSGTLGNNQPQHF
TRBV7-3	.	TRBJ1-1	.	TGTGCCAGCAGCTTAAAGGCGAACACTGAAGCTTTCTTT	CASSLKANTEAFF
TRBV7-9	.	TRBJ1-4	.	TGTGCCAGCAGCTTAGACGCGGCTAATGAAAAACTGTTTTTT	CASSLDAANEKLFF
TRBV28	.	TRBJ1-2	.	TGTGCCAGCCTCCGGGGGCCCGATATTTATACCTTC	CASLRGPDIYTF
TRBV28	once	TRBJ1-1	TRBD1	TGTGCCAGCAGTAGGGGGACAGGGATATGGGTGAACACTGAAGCTTTCTTT	CASSRGTGIWVNTEAFF
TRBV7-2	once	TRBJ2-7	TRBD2	TGTGCCAGCAGCTTAGGAGTTAGCGGGAGGAGGGAGCAGTACTTC	CASSLGVSGRREQYF
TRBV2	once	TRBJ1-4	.	TGTGCCAGCAGTCCCTCCTGGGCTAATGAAAAACTGTTTTTT	CASSPSWANEKLFF
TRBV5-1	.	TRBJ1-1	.	TGCGCCAGCAGCTTGACAGGGAGAACTGAAGCTTTCTTT	CASSLTGRTEAFF
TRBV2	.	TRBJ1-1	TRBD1	TGTGCCAGCGAGACTACAGGGGGCACTGAAGCTTTCTTT	CASETTGGTEAFF
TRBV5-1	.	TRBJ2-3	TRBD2	TGCGCCAGCAGTGAGGTAGCGGGAGGACCCACCAATACGCAGTATTTT	CASSEVAGGPTNTQYF
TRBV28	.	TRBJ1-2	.	TGTGCCAGCAGCCTCCAGGTTGGGCTGAGATATGGCTACACCTTC	CASSLQVGLRYGYTF
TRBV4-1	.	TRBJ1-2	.	TGCGCCAGCAGCCAAGATCCCGGGGACCGCGGCTACACCTTC	CASSQDPGDRGYTF
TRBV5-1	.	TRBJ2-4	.	TGCGCCAGCAGCTTGTATGGGGATCAGGCCAAAAACATTCAGTACTTC	CASSLYGDQAKNIQYF
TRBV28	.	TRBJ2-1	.	TGTGCCAGCATGGGCTCCCTCTACAATGAGCAGTTCTTC	CASMGSLYNEQFF
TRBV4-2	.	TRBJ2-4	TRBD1	TGTGCCAGCAGCCAAGAAGGAGGGACAGGGGGCGCGATCGAGAGCATTCAGTACTTC	CASSQEGGTGGAIESIQYF
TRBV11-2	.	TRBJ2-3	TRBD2	TGTGCCAGCAGCCACCGACTAGCGGATAACACAGATACGCAGTATTTT	CASSHRLADNTDTQYF
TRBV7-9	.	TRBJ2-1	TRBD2	TGTGCCAGCAGCTTAGGGCCTAGCGGGGTCCAGTTCTTC	CASSLGPSGVQFF